This is a list of T cell receptor beta chains from one sample in a study of beta chain features in type 1 diabetes. Data came from immunoSEQ multiplex PCR; TCRdb stores just in-frame clones and leaves some out. The profile shows about 360,000 clones, roughly an eighth of them singletons. Sample: naive CD4+ T cells from blood. The receptors were gathered from a man aged 18 to 30 in good health. Both conserved end residues are part of each CDR3. Each record gives: J gene, clone size, D gene, V gene, CDR3 DNA, CDR3 protein. The D gene is left open where the match is weak. Only part of the rows carry a size: once, few, many, or a class if the clone is expanded.

>TRBJ2-5|few|TRBD2|TRBV18
TGTGCCAGCTCACCGGGACTAGCGGGGAAAGAGACCCAGTACTTC
CASSPGLAGKETQYF
>TRBJ1-2|few|NA|TRBV5-4
TGTGCCAGCAGCCCCGCGGGACGCCCGGGTGGCTACACCTTC
CASSPAGRPGGYTF
>TRBJ1-5|NA|TRBD1|TRBV7-9
TGTGCCAGCAGCCCTGGACAGGGGGAGTATCAGCCCCAGCATTTT
CASSPGQGEYQPQHF
>TRBJ1-1|NA|NA|TRBV28
TGTGCCAGCGCCGGTTTGAACACTGAAGCTTTCTTT
CASAGLNTEAFF
>TRBJ1-1|few|NA|TRBV6-5
TGTGCCAGCACCCCATCCGGCCAGGGGCGTCCTGAAGCTTTCTTT
CASTPSGQGRPEAFF
>TRBJ2-1|few|TRBD2|TRBV30
TGTGCCTGGGAACCGGGACTAGCGGGAGACGAGCAGTTCTTC
CAWEPGLAGDEQFF
>TRBJ2-3|few|NA|TRBV19
TGTGCCAGTAGCCTTGGTAGTCGAGATACGCAGTATTTT
CASSLGSRDTQYF
>TRBJ2-1|NA|TRBD2|TRBV9
TGTGCCAGCAGCGTAGTGGTAGCGGGAGTGGACAATGAGCAGTTCTTC
CASSVVVAGVDNEQFF
>TRBJ1-2|NA|TRBD1|TRBV5-4
TGTGCCAGCAGCGAAGGGACAGCCTCTAACTATGGCTACACCTTC
CASSEGTASNYGYTF
>TRBJ2-6|NA|NA|TRBV7-3
TGTGCCAGCAGCAGAGGGAGTACTGGGGCCAACGTCCTGACTTTC
CASSRGSTGANVLTF
>TRBJ1-5|NA|NA|TRBV5-8
TGTGCCAGCAGCTTGGTACGCTCGGTTGTTCAGCCCCAGCATTTT
CASSLVRSVVQPQHF
>TRBJ1-1|NA|NA|TRBV28
TGTGCCAGCAGTCCGGCGGGCGGCTCCTACACTGAAGCTTTCTTT
CASSPAGGSYTEAFF
>TRBJ2-7|NA|NA|TRBV19
TGTGCCAGTAGTGACCGGACTGCGCAGTACTTC
CASSDRTAQYF
>TRBJ2-3|NA|NA|TRBV27
TGTGCCAGCAGTCCACTCGGCCTAGCACGAACAGATACGCAGTATTTT
CASSPLGLARTDTQYF
>TRBJ1-2|NA|NA|TRBV5-1
TGCGCCAGCACCACGGACAGTAACTATGGCTACACCTTC
CASTTDSNYGYTF
>TRBJ1-5|few|NA|TRBV10-3
TGTGCCATCGAAGGCAGGGTCGGCCCGAATAGCAATCAGCCCCAGCATTTT
CAIEGRVGPNSNQPQHF
>TRBJ2-1|few|TRBD2|TRBV4-1
TGCGCCAGCAGCCATCTAGGCGGGAGTTACAATGAGCAGTTCTTC
CASSHLGGSYNEQFF
>TRBJ1-2|NA|TRBD1|TRBV6-5
TGTGCCAGCAGTTTCATTGCGACAAACAGGGGTGGCTACACCTTC
CASSFIATNRGGYTF
>TRBJ2-7|NA|TRBD1|TRBV7-2
TGTGCCAGCAGCTTAGCGTATGGACAGGGTACCCACGAGCAGTACTTC
CASSLAYGQGTHEQYF
>TRBJ1-2|few|NA|TRBV5-4
TGTGCCAGCAGCCACGGGGGGCTAGTCTATGGCTACACCTTC
CASSHGGLVYGYTF
>TRBJ1-5|few|TRBD1|TRBV30
TGTGCCTGGGATACAGGGGCATACAATCAGCCCCAGCATTTT
CAWDTGAYNQPQHF
>TRBJ1-5|NA|TRBD1|TRBV5-1
TGCGCCAGCAGCCTGGGGACAGGCTTCAATCAGCCCCAGCATTTT
CASSLGTGFNQPQHF
>TRBJ2-1|few|TRBD2|TRBV7-3
TGTGCCAGCAGCTTGACCCGACTAGCGGGGGGGTACAATGAGCAGTTCTTC
CASSLTRLAGGYNEQFF
>TRBJ1-2|NA|TRBD1|TRBV29-1
TGCAGCGTTGAAGAGGGTGGACAGGAGAGCTACACCTTC
CSVEEGGQESYTF
>TRBJ2-7|few|TRBD2|TRBV11-3
TGTGCCAGCAGCTTCGGGCGGGGGGAGCAGTACTTC
CASSFGRGEQYF
>TRBJ2-7|NA|TRBD1|TRBV11-1
TGTGCCAGCAGCTCGCTCTACAGGGGCGAGCAGTACTTC
CASSSLYRGEQYF
>TRBJ2-6|few|TRBD1|TRBV5-1
TGCGCCAGCAGCTGGGGACAGGGTGGGGCCAACGTCCTGACTTTC
CASSWGQGGANVLTF
>TRBJ2-7|NA|NA|TRBV7-3
TGTGCCAGCAGCTTAGAGGGCTCAAGCGGCGGCTACGAGCAGTACTTC
CASSLEGSSGGYEQYF
>TRBJ1-2|NA|TRBD1|TRBV6-1
TGTGCCAGCAGTTCCGGGACAGTTACCTATGGCTACACCTTC
CASSSGTVTYGYTF
>TRBJ1-1|few|NA|TRBV5-6
TGTGCCAGCAGCTTGCTAGGTGAAGCTTTCTTT
CASSLLGEAFF
>TRBJ2-6|NA|NA|TRBV5-1
TGCGCCAGCAGCGTGGCAGGGATCCCCTCTGGGGCCAACGTCCTGACTTTC
CASSVAGIPSGANVLTF
>TRBJ2-1|few|TRBD2|TRBV9
TGTGCCAGCAGCGTAGAACTGGGACTAGCGGACAATGAGCAGTTCTTC
CASSVELGLADNEQFF
>TRBJ2-3|NA|TRBD2|TRBV4-2
TGTGCCAGCAGCCCAGTCCTCGGGGGGTCGGGAAAGACGGAAGCAGATACGCAGTATTTT
CASSPVLGGSGKTEADTQYF